The clone carrying this T cell receptor (beta chain) was seen once. The germline CDR1 and CDR2 sequences are LNHDA and SQIVND (reference sequence). This CDR3 is 14 amino acids long. V dropped 6 bases and J dropped 2 bases, with 11 bases sitting between them. This sample stems from a study of T cell changes during pregnancy in multiple sclerosis. The table came from immunoSEQ multiplex PCR; TCRdb's copy has only in-frame clones and leaves some out. This table has 30,000 to 40,000 clones, roughly 87% appearing once. The sequence was collected from a female donor with multiple sclerosis, enrolled in a pregnancy study. This sample comprised CD8+ T cells from peripheral blood mononuclear cells, obtained in the second trimester of pregnancy. The chain couples TRBV19 to TRBJ2-1; D is uncertain. The CDR3, as DNA: TGTGCCAGTAGCCCTTCCAGCGCCTACAATGAGCAGTTCTTC. This codes for CASSPSSAYNEQFF.